The entry below describes one T cell receptor (beta chain). This receptor's antigen is unknown. Base qualities are not recorded, but no much larger clone differs from it by a single base. V loses 1 base of germline sequence and J loses 19 bases, and the interval between the two ends is 17 bases. From the cysteine up to the phenylalanine, the CDR3 has a length of 13 residues. This entry keeps only the CDR3 DNA: 39 bases, framed from base 1. CDR1 and CDR2 are read off the germline V gene (reference sequence) as LGHDT and YNNKEL. This sample stems from a study of T cell responses to AZD1222 COVID-19 vaccine (dated by TCRdb to the early 2020s). A note on the overall study: AZD1222 recipients given second doses at about 4 weeks or at about 12 weeks were pooled, since spike-specific TCR depth and breadth were not found to differ between the two schedules. A total of over 230 trial participants underwent TCR sequencing, of whom nearly 210 received two doses of AZD1222 and around 26 received two doses of the MenACWY control vaccine. Trial participants were enrolled by age into subgroups of 18-55, 56-69 and 70-plus years, and about 150, 27 and 61 TCR-sequenced participants, respectively, were included in these subgroups.

In the paper's terms, the time point label means: baseline before first vaccination. Vaccinee samples were obtained from the UK trials COV001 and COV002, which included a single-blind randomized controlled phase 2/3 trial of AZD1222 (ChAdOx1 nCoV-19) in healthy adults. For TCRbeta chain sequencing, PBMC samples from trial participants were taken at day 0 and at day 28 after the second dose. Overall study results and their limits: Only five or six AZD1222 recipients were SARS-CoV-2 seropositive at baseline, limiting conclusions about previously exposed vaccinees. Because no day 14 peak-response samples were available, the repertoires could be characterized only after the peak T cell response. The 56-69-year group was small, and its depth increase did not reach significance, likely because of low power. Participants were mostly white British, with more females than males. The authors suggested clonal diversity may have been underestimated. After two AZD1222 doses, both the breadth and the depth of spike-specific TCRs were significantly higher than at day 0 and than in MenACWY recipients. Vaccine-associated CD4 TCRs spanned the whole spike protein, with dominant responses in regions 160-218 and 743-854. Epitopes outside the regions mutated in the B.1.351 and B.1.1.7 variants were reportedly recognized by nearly half of the unique spike-specific TCRs.

The CDR3 regions of human TCRbeta chains were analyzed by immunosequencing. The authors' pipeline ran thus. TCRs in the repertoires were compared against a reference library of SARS-CoV-2-specific TCRs that had been generated with the MIRA antigen-specificity platform. Breadth was defined as the fraction of unique TCRs that were SARS-CoV-2-associated, and depth was defined as the fraction of total T cells that were SARS-CoV-2-associated. Using the MIRA data, each spike-specific TCR was mapped to the spike region that the TCR reacts to and placed in a CD4 or CD8 class. Log10-transformed breadth and depth values were compared by one-way ANOVA with Sidak's multiple comparisons tests. As stored in TCRdb, this immuneACCESS dataset retains in-frame rearrangements with V and J assigned. A fraction of the clones does not appear; measured against another copy, unresolved V genes explain less than half of the discrepancy, and the remainder lacks a known reason. D and trimming were read from the DNA, whereas the V and J calls and clone size are those reported in that table. The sample profile shows 100,000 to 140,000 clones; about 93% of them were found once. Roughly a fifth of the sample rests with the top ten.

The TCR was taken from an adult in good health. This specimen was peripheral blood, taken on day 0 of AZD1222 vaccination. In this chain, TRBV3-1 (or the pseudogene TRBV3-2) is recombined with TRBJ1-6; the D gene is perhaps TRBD1, on 5 matching bases. The DNA sequence reads TGTGCCAGCAGCCAAGCTTCGACAGTGGTGAAACACTTT. Its translation is CASSQASTVVKHF.